This TCR beta chain was recorded in a study of blood T cell repertoires in COVID-19. Study-wide background: PBMCs, B-cell-depleted T cells, or T cells were the source of the cDNA or gDNA that made up the material.

The CDR3 totals 18 residues. CDR1 and CDR2 (germline): SGHDN, FVKESK. The trim removed 4 bases at V and 6 bases at J, leaving 16 bases unmatched. This table comes from immunoSEQ multiplex PCR, and its TCRdb copy is limited to in-frame clones, with some not included. The sample shows 250,000 to 300,000 clones, about nine tenths of them seen only once. The clonotype comes from a woman aged 25 to 39 with COVID-19, enrolled during active disease. V gene TRBV14 combines with J gene TRBJ2-7; TRBD1 matches 12 bases. Material: peripheral blood. The DNA for the CDR3 is TGTGCCAGCAGCCCCCATTACGGGACAGGGGGCTCTAAGGGCGAGCAGTACTTC. Translation gives CASSPHYGTGGSKGEQYF.